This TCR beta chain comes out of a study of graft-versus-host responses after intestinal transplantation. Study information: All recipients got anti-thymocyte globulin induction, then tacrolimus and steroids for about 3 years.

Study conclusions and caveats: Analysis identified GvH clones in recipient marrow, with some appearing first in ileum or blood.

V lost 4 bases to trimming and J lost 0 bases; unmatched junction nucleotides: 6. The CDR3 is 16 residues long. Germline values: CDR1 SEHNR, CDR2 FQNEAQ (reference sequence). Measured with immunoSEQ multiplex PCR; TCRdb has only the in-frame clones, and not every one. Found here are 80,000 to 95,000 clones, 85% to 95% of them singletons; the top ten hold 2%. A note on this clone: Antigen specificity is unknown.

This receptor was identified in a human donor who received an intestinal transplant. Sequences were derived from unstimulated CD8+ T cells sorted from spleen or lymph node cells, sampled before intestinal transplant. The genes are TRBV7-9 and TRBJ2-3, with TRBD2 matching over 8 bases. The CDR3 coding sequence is TGTGCCAGCAGCTCCAAGCGGGGGATTAGCACAGATACGCAGTATTTT. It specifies CASSSKRGISTDTQYF.